These 14 T cell receptor beta chains were all obtained from the same sample, sequenced in a study of identical twins. MiXCR, run by TCRdb on the 5' RACE reads, gives a single entry per CDR3 protein. This sample has about 210,000 distinct CDR3 sequences, with less than 10% found just once. The sequencing input was memory (CD45RO+) T cells sorted from blood. These receptors came from a woman under 30 in good health.

This clonotype was counted between two and nine times. The chain couples TRBV7-8 to TRBJ2-5; D is tentatively TRBD1 or TRBD2 (6 bases each). V lost 7 bases and J 4 bases, leaving 13 bases between the germline ends. The germline gives CDR1 SGHVS, CDR2 FQNEAQ. The length of the CDR3 is 13 residues. CDR3 in DNA: TGTGCCAGCACAAGTGGAGGGGGAGAGACCCAGTACTTC. Its protein is CASTSGGGETQYF. Full variable domain (remainder filled in from reference TRBV7-8 and TRBJ2-5): GAGVSQSPRYKVAKRGQDVALRCDPISGHVSLFWYQQALGQGPEFLTYFQNEAQLDKSGLPSDRFFAERPEGSVSTLKIQRTQQEDSAVYLCASTSGGGETQYFGPGTRLLVL.

This clonotype has a handful of counts. The rearrangement links TRBV18 to TRBJ2-1; D remains ambiguous. V lost 2 bases and J 0 bases, leaving 8 bases between the germline ends. Germline-derived CDR1 and CDR2 are KGHSH and LQKENI. The CDR3 totals 15 residues. CDR3 sequence: CASSPMARSYNEQFF. DNA of the CDR3: TGTGCCAGCTCACCAATGGCCCGCTCCTACAATGAGCAGTTCTTC. Based on the CDR3 plus reference TRBV18 and TRBJ2-1, the full variable domain is NAGVMQNPRHLVRRRGQEARLRCSPMKGHSHVYWYRQLPEEGLKFMVYLQKENIIDESGMPKERFSAEFPKEGPSILRIQQVVRGDSAAYFCASSPMARSYNEQFFGPGTRLTVL.

The chain employs TRBV20-1 and TRBJ2-2; TRBD2 matches at 12 bases. Per germline, CDR1 DFQATT and CDR2 SNEGSKA (reference sequence). The CDR3 contains 18 residues. The junction had 7 bases not matched to a gene; V was cut back by 2 bases and J by 0 bases. CDR3 loop: CSARTPSGRGSNTGELFF. CDR3 coding DNA: TGCAGTGCTAGAACGCCTAGCGGGAGGGGGTCGAACACCGGGGAGCTGTTTTTT.

This chain connects TRBV20-1 to TRBJ1-6, with D possibly being TRBD1 (5 bases). The CDR3 consists of 15 residues. The V gene lost 4 bases and the J gene lost 5 bases, with 15 bases spanning the gap. Germline V gene data show CDR1 as DFQATT and CDR2 as SNEGSKA (reference sequence). CDR3 sequence reads: CSATSSGLNNSPLHF. CDR3 coding DNA: TGCAGTGCTACTTCCTCAGGGCTAAATAATTCACCCCTCCACTTT.

This clonotype was recorded many times. This rearrangement joins TRBV6-4 to TRBJ2-1; TRBD2 aligns across 11 bases. Germline trimming cut 4 bases from V and 6 bases from J; bases unmatched to any gene: 2. This CDR3 comprises 14 residues. Germline V lookup: CDR1 MRHNA, CDR2 SNTAGT. The CDR3 DNA reads TGTGCCAGCAGTGGACTAGCGGGGTCCAATGAGCAGTTCTTC. This encodes CASSGLAGSNEQFF.

This clonotype occurred many times. The rearrangement links TRBV12-3 or TRBV12-4 to TRBJ2-7, with TRBD2 matching over 8 bases. The CDR3 has 12 residues. The junction had 7 bases not matched to a gene; V was cut back by 6 bases and J by 9 bases. CDR3 nucleotide sequence: TGTGCCAGCAGCTTGGAGCGGGGGAGGCAGTACTTC. Its protein is CASSLERGRQYF.

This clonotype was found a few times. The CDR3 is CASSLRSSGSSYNEQFF. CDR3 sequence (DNA): TGTGCCAGCAGCTTGAGGAGCTCAGGAAGCTCCTACAATGAGCAGTTCTTC. The chain uses TRBV11-2 and TRBJ2-1; no clear D gene. V was cut by 3 bases and J by 0 bases, with 15 bases left in between. This CDR3 is 17 amino acids long. The V gene's germline CDR1 is SGHAT and CDR2 FQNNGV.

V usage is TRBV6-5 and J usage is TRBJ1-2, with TRBD1 identical over 9 bases. The CDR3 runs to 15 residues. Germline CDR1 reads MNHEY; CDR2 reads SVGAGI. J gave up 8 bases and V 2 bases, and 9 bases lay outside the gene matches. The CDR3 reads CASSYAEQGARGYTF. The CDR3 nucleotides are TGTGCCAGCAGTTACGCGGAACAGGGGGCTCGAGGCTACACCTTC.

The gene calls are TRBV11-2 and TRBJ2-4; no firm D call. Germline V gene sequence: CDR1 SGHAT, CDR2 FQNNGV. The CDR3 covers 11 residues. Trimming pared 5 bases from V and 4 bases from J, leaving 3 bases between. The CDR3 bases are TGTGCCAGCAGCCTAAAAAACATTCAGTACTTC. It encodes CASSLKNIQYF.

This clonotype was counted a few times. The chain employs TRBV6-2 or TRBV6-3 and TRBJ2-2, with D maybe TRBD2 (6 bases). Germline V gene data show CDR1 as MNHEY and CDR2 as SVGEGT. The CDR3 extends over 15 amino acids. The germline V and J ends were trimmed by 3 bases and 1 base, with 9 bases remaining between them. DNA for the CDR3: TGTGCCAGCAGTTATCAAGCGGGGAACACCGGGGAGCTGTTTTTT. It specifies CASSYQAGNTGELFF.

This clonotype was seen a few times. V gene TRBV20-1 combines with J gene TRBJ1-4; D ambiguous. CDR3 length equals 11 residues. Germline assignment: CDR1 DFQATT and CDR2 SNEGSKA (reference sequence). Trimming stripped 2 bases from V and 7 bases from J, with 5 bases between. In DNA, the CDR3 is TGCAGTGCTAGATTCGGTGAAAAACTGTTTTTT. Its translation: CSARFGEKLFF.

This clonotype came up many times. The CDR3: CSASGWGGSYEQYF. CDR3 nucleotide sequence: TGCAGTGCCTCGGGGTGGGGGGGTTCCTACGAGCAGTACTTC. J is TRBJ2-7 and V is TRBV20-1; 7 positions agree with TRBD2. The length of the CDR3 is 14 residues. J lost 1 base, V lost 6 bases, and 9 bases had no gene match. Germline CDR1 is DFQATT and CDR2 is SNEGSKA (reference sequence).

The chain couples TRBV19 to TRBJ2-1; weak D call: TRBD2 (6 bases). The CDR3 has 16 amino acids. Trimming pared 4 bases from V and 0 bases from J, leaving 13 bases between. The germline V gene has CDR1 LNHDA and CDR2 SQIVND (reference sequence). The CDR3, as DNA: TGTGCCAGTAGTAACCGGGACTCAAGCTCCTACAATGAGCAGTTCTTC. Translating gives CASSNRDSSSYNEQFF. The variable domain in full, with the rest retrieved from reference TRBV19 and TRBJ2-1, is DGGITQSPKYLFRKEGQNVTLSCEQNLNHDAMYWYRQDPGQGLRLIYYSQIVNDFQKGDIAEGYSVSREKKESFPLTVTSAQKNPTAFYLCASSNRDSSSYNEQFFGPGTRLTVL.

This clonotype was recorded at least ten times. This chain joins TRBV18 and TRBJ1-2; D may be TRBD1 (5 bases). The CDR3 is made up of 13 amino acids. The germline CDR1 and CDR2 sequences are KGHSH and LQKENI. Trimming removed 6 bases at V and 3 bases at J, with 11 bases between. DNA of the CDR3: TGTGCCAGCTCTCGCGGGACGGACTATGGCTACACCTTC. Amino acids: CASSRGTDYGYTF.